The TCR beta chain under discussion was sequenced for a study of T cells expressing NK-cell markers. Across the study: Seropositivity for HCMV was found in seven of the eight sequenced donors, with one seronegative.

TCRdb reworked the 5' RACE reads into one entry per CDR3 protein, no DNA. Across around 380,000 distinct CDR3 sequences, the top ten clones capture about 10% of the sample. CDR1 is SGHRS, CDR2 YFSETQ, per germline. This CDR3 region has 12 residues. Regarding the study as a whole: Topping the CD3+CD56-NKG2C+ fraction as well were these clonotypes, in a few donors. Whether expanded NKG2C+ T cell clones recognized HCMV stayed uncertain. In a group of 5 or 6 donors, dominant NKG2C+ clonotypes represented about 1.0-7.5% of CD8+ T cells.

To note about this clonotype: What it recognizes is unknown.

V is TRBV5-1 and J is TRBJ2-7. The sequencing input was blood T cells: a sorted CD56 or NKG2C T cell subset, CD4+ or CD8+ T cells, or bulk PBMC T cells (not recorded which). The sequence came from a woman in her forties or fifties in good health. This chain's CDR3 is CASSLLIGEQYF.